The rows below give T cell receptor beta chains drawn from one sample of a study of molecular identifiers for immune sequencing clone quantification. TCRdb reprocessed the PCR reads via MiXCR and lists one record per CDR3 protein. Here the sample spans about 640,000 distinct CDR3 sequences, 15% to 20% being singletons. Specimen: naive CD8+ T cells from blood, with Jurkat cell RNA spiked in. All receptors come from a human donor in good health. Some libraries in this study had Jurkat cell RNA spiked in. Each CDR3 is given with its conserved first and last residue. The D gene is left open where the match is weak. Size is stated for part of the rows, as once, few or many counts, or as a class when the clone is expanded.

d_call: -; j_call: TRBJ1-2; clone_size: few; v_call: TRBV25-1; cdr3_aa: CASSEWASNYGYTF; cdr3_nt: TGTGCCAGCAGTGAATGGGCAAGTAACTATGGCTACACCTTC
d_call: TRBD2; j_call: TRBJ2-7; clone_size: many; v_call: TRBV27; cdr3_aa: CASNPGGSSYEQYF; cdr3_nt: TGTGCCAGCAACCCGGGGGGGTCCTCCTACGAGCAGTACTTC
d_call: TRBD1; j_call: TRBJ2-3; clone_size: -; v_call: TRBV19; cdr3_aa: CASSLTGPSTDTQCF; cdr3_nt: TGTGCCAGTAGTCTGACAGGGCCTAGCACAGATACGCAGTGTTTT
d_call: -; j_call: TRBJ1-1; clone_size: many; v_call: TRBV27; cdr3_aa: CASTHPLTGEAFF; cdr3_nt: TGTGCCAGCACCCACCCCCTGACAGGTGAAGCTTTCTTT
d_call: -; j_call: TRBJ1-1; clone_size: many; v_call: TRBV4-3; cdr3_aa: CASSNGRSNTEAFF; cdr3_nt: TGCGCCAGCAGCAATGGACGGTCGAACACTGAAGCTTTCTTT
d_call: -; j_call: TRBJ2-7; clone_size: many; v_call: TRBV19; cdr3_aa: CASSIGFSYEQYF; cdr3_nt: TGTGCCAGTAGTATTGGGTTCTCCTACGAGCAGTACTTC
d_call: -; j_call: TRBJ2-1; clone_size: few; v_call: TRBV28; cdr3_aa: CASSPTASPNEQFF; cdr3_nt: TGTGCCAGCAGTCCCACGGCTAGCCCCAATGAGCAGTTCTTC
d_call: -; j_call: TRBJ2-1; clone_size: many; v_call: TRBV10-3; cdr3_aa: CAISNDNEQFF; cdr3_nt: TGTGCCATCAGTAACGACAATGAGCAGTTCTTC
d_call: -; j_call: TRBJ2-1; clone_size: -; v_call: TRBV4-1; cdr3_aa: CASSQEPGDFYNEQFF; cdr3_nt: TGCGCCAGCAGCCAAGAACCAGGGGACTTTTACAATGAGCAGTTCTTC
d_call: -; j_call: TRBJ1-1; clone_size: -; v_call: TRBV28; cdr3_aa: CASSLGQWDTEASF; cdr3_nt: TGTGCCAGCAGTTTAGGTCAGTGGGACACTGAAGCTTCCTTT
d_call: TRBD1; j_call: TRBJ2-7; clone_size: many; v_call: TRBV2; cdr3_aa: CASSETRGDRDSYEQYF; cdr3_nt: TGTGCCAGCAGTGAGACAAGGGGGGACAGGGACTCCTACGAGCAGTACTTC
d_call: -; j_call: TRBJ1-3; clone_size: many; v_call: TRBV9; cdr3_aa: CASSVGHSGNTIYF; cdr3_nt: TGTGCCAGCAGCGTCGGACATAGTGGAAACACCATATATTTT
d_call: TRBD1; j_call: TRBJ2-3; clone_size: many; v_call: TRBV12-5; cdr3_aa: CASGEGANADTQYF; cdr3_nt: TGTGCTAGTGGTGAGGGGGCCAATGCAGATACGCAGTATTTT
d_call: TRBD2; j_call: TRBJ2-5; clone_size: many; v_call: TRBV7-6; cdr3_aa: CASSQTRGAGGLQETQYF; cdr3_nt: TGTGCCAGCAGCCAAACTAGGGGTGCGGGAGGGCTTCAAGAGACCCAGTACTTC
d_call: -; j_call: TRBJ1-4; clone_size: many; v_call: TRBV20-1; cdr3_aa: CSAREPGEGELFF; cdr3_nt: TGCAGTGCTAGAGAACCCGGCGAGGGCGAACTGTTTTTT
d_call: TRBD1; j_call: TRBJ2-2; clone_size: many; v_call: TRBV9; cdr3_aa: CASSARDRVYGELFF; cdr3_nt: TGTGCCAGCAGCGCCAGGGACAGGGTCTACGGGGAGCTGTTTTTT
d_call: TRBD2; j_call: TRBJ2-3; clone_size: few; v_call: TRBV9; cdr3_aa: CASSLAGRRTDTQYF; cdr3_nt: TGTGCCAGCAGCCTAGCGGGACGCCGCACAGATACGCAGTATTTT